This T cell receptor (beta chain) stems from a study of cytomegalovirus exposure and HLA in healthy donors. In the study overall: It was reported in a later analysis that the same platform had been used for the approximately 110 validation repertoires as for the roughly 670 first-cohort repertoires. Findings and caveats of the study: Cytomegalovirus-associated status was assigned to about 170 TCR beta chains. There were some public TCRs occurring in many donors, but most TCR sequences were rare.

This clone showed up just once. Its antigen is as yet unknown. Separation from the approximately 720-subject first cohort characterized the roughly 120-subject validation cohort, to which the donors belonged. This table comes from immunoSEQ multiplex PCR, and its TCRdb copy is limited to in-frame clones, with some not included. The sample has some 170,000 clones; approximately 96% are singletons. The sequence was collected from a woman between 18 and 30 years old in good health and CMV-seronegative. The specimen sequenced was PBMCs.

CDR3 in DNA: TGTGCCAGTAGTATAGAGGGCCGGCCCGGCACTGAAGCTTTCTTT. Its translation: CASSIEGRPGTEAFF. V usage is TRBV19 and J usage is TRBJ1-1; no definite D call. The V gene's germline CDR1 is LNHDA and CDR2 SQIVND (reference sequence). This CDR3 region has 15 residues. The ends were cut back, 0 bases at V and 4 bases at J, with 12 bases in the middle.